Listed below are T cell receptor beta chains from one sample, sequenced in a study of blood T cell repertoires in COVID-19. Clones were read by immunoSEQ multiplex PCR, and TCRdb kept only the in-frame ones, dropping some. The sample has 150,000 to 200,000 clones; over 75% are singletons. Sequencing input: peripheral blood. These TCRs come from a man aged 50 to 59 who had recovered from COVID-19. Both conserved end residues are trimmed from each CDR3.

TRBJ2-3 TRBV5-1 ASRLAGADTQY
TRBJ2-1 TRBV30 AWSVWLAGGSYNEQF
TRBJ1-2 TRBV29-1 SVAGFASGESNYGYT
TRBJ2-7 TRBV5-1 ASSTQGQTYEQY
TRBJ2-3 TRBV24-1 ATSDFQTDTQY
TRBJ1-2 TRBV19 ASSLDRTVTNYGYT
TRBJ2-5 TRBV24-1 ATSEMTGGEQETQY
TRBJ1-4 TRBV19 ASSTQTGINEKLF
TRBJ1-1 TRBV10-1 ASSESAVRSTEAF
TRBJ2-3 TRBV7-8 ASSRTGGSTDTQY
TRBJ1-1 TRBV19 ASSITGGTEAF
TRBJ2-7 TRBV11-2 ASSQDRLTYEQY
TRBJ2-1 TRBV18 ASSRDRGEQF
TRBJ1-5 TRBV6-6 ASSYSQGGGQPQH